The 4 T cell receptor beta chains below come from one sample, sequenced in a study of T cells after yellow fever vaccination. Using its own MiXCR run on the 5' RACE reads, TCRdb lists one record per CDR3 protein. The sample includes 500,000 to 650,000 distinct CDR3 sequences, roughly 17% of them seen just once. Sequenced here: PBMCs, sampled around 5 days after the first yellow fever vaccination. These TCRs come from a young man who received the YFV17D yellow fever vaccine.

This clonotype appeared a few times. This chain uses TRBV7-9 with TRBJ1-1; D ambiguous. The ends were cut back, 6 bases at V and 1 base at J, with 15 bases in the middle. Germline CDR1 is SEHNR and CDR2 is FQNEAQ (reference sequence). CDR3 length: 15 amino acids. CDR3 in DNA: TGTGCCAGCAGTTCTTTCGCGTGGGCGAACACTGAAGCTTTCTTT. It translates to CASSSFAWANTEAFF.

In this sample, this clonotype turned up a few times. The genes are TRBV20-1 and TRBJ2-7; 12 bases map to TRBD1. After removal of 4 bases from V and 5 bases from J, the junction contained 9 bases not matched to a gene. This CDR3 spans 15 amino acids. The V gene's germline CDR1 is DFQATT and CDR2 SNEGSKA (reference sequence). The CDR3 region is CSATEAGTGGDEQYF. CDR3 in DNA: TGCAGTGCTACAGAAGCCGGGACAGGGGGCGACGAGCAGTACTTC.

This clonotype was recorded many times. CDR3 sequence (DNA): TGCAGCGTGGACGCTAGCGGGGGGTACAATGAGCAGTTCTTC. It translates to CSVDASGGYNEQFF. This chain uses TRBV29-1 with TRBJ2-1; 11 nucleotides match TRBD2. Losses at the gene ends were 6 bases for V and 4 bases for J; bases not matched to a gene: 5. CDR1 and CDR2 (germline): SQVTM, ANQGSEA. CDR3 length: 14 amino acids.

J is TRBJ2-1 and V is TRBV6-5; TRBD2 aligns across 10 bases. The CDR3 loop spans 17 amino acids. Germline-derived CDR1 and CDR2 are MNHEY and SVGAGI. Unmatched junction bases numbered 13, after V lost 4 bases and J lost 7 bases. The CDR3 protein is CASSFSVLAGVGNEQFF. CDR3 bases: TGTGCCAGCAGTTTCTCCGTTCTAGCGGGGGTCGGTAATGAGCAGTTCTTC.